These T cell receptor beta chains were read from a single sample in a study of neurological immune-mediated disorders. In TCRdb, the 5' RACE reads were re-called with MiXCR into one record per CDR3 protein. The sample records roughly 34,000 distinct CDR3 sequences, around 13% being singletons. The sample was PBMCs. The receptors shown here come from a woman aged 40 to 50 in good health. Each CDR3 is given with its conserved first and last residue. A D gene is named only where the DNA matches it firmly. The size entry is marked missing in some rows and otherwise reads once, few, many or a size class.

size,D,J,V,CDR3,DNA
many,TRBD1,TRBJ2-1,TRBV6-2/TRBV6-3,CASSLNTYRGQGFF,TGTGCCAGCAGTCTAAATACCTACAGGGGGCAGGGTTTCTTC
many,TRBD2,TRBJ2-5,TRBV20-1,CSAVRLARETQYF,TGCAGTGCTGTCAGACTAGCACGAGAGACCCAGTACTTC
NA,NA,TRBJ1-3,TRBV18,CASSPFDTAAGNTIYF,TGTGCCAGCTCACCTTTTGACACGGCTGCTGGAAACACCATATATTTT
medium-sized,NA,TRBJ1-2,TRBV20-1,CSAYRVGRGYGYTF,TGCAGTGCATACCGGGTGGGGCGAGGCTATGGCTACACCTTC
many,NA,TRBJ2-5,TRBV27,CASSPLAPQETQYF,TGTGCCAGCAGTCCGCTCGCGCCCCAAGAGACCCAGTACTTC
many,NA,TRBJ1-3,TRBV5-1,CASSRGPDESGNTIYF,TGCGCCAGCAGCCGGGGCCCGGATGAGTCTGGAAACACCATATATTTT
many,NA,TRBJ1-5,TRBV7-2,CASSLGRASNQPQHF,TGTGCCAGCAGCTTAGGGAGAGCGAGCAATCAGCCCCAGCATTTT
once,NA,TRBJ2-5,TRBV6-1,CASRPQAFRGAQETQYF,TGTGCCAGCAGGCCCCAGGCTTTTAGGGGGGCCCAAGAGACCCAGTACTTC
many,TRBD2,TRBJ2-1,TRBV4-3,CASSQEPSGRWNEQFF,TGCGCCAGCAGCCAAGAACCCAGCGGGAGGTGGAATGAGCAGTTCTTC
many,NA,TRBJ1-1,TRBV12-3/TRBV12-4,CASSPGPYTEAFF,TGTGCCAGCAGTCCCGGGCCATACACTGAAGCTTTCTTT
many,TRBD2,TRBJ2-1,TRBV20-1,CVSGRGYNEQFF,TGCGTGAGCGGGAGGGGATACAATGAGCAGTTCTTC
many,NA,TRBJ2-7,TRBV5-1,CASSLEQTSYEQYF,TGCGCCAGCAGCTTGGAACAGACTTCCTACGAGCAGTACTTC
many,TRBD2,TRBJ2-5,TRBV18,CASSLSVTSGGQETQYF,TGTGCCAGCTCACTCTCGGTAACTAGCGGGGGCCAAGAGACCCAGTACTTC
many,TRBD1,TRBJ1-2,TRBV6-5,CASRRQGVGYTF,TGTGCCAGCAGGAGACAGGGGGTGGGCTACACCTTC
many,TRBD1,TRBJ1-1,TRBV7-2,CASSSQQGRGTEAFF,TGTGCCAGCAGCTCCCAACAGGGGAGAGGCACTGAAGCTTTCTTT
many,TRBD2,TRBJ2-7,TRBV5-1,CASSLTSGSGEQYF,TGCGCCAGCAGCTTGACTAGCGGGAGTGGCGAGCAGTACTTC
NA,NA,TRBJ2-1,TRBV20-1,CSASSGRGSEQFF,TGCAGTGCTAGTAGCGGCAGGGGATCTGAGCAGTTCTTC
many,NA,TRBJ2-2,TRBV2,CASSIMGTGELFF,TGTGCCAGCAGTATAATGGGGACCGGGGAGCTGTTTTTT
many,NA,TRBJ2-2,TRBV25-1,CASRDYLGELFF,TGTGCCAGCAGGGACTACCTCGGGGAGCTGTTTTTT
many,NA,TRBJ2-2,TRBV12-3/TRBV12-4,CASSPRGQGNTGELFF,TGTGCCAGCAGCCCCCGTGGGCAGGGGAACACCGGGGAGCTGTTTTTT
many,NA,TRBJ1-5,TRBV6-2/TRBV6-3,CASSPQEVQPQHF,TGTGCCAGCAGTCCTCAGGAGGTTCAGCCCCAGCATTTT
many,NA,TRBJ1-3,TRBV20-1,CSARDVGNTIYF,TGCAGTGCTAGAGATGTGGGAAACACCATATATTTT
many,TRBD2,TRBJ2-7,TRBV4-3,CASSQETSGGLTLYEQYF,TGCGCCAGCAGCCAAGAGACTAGCGGGGGCCTTACCCTCTACGAGCAGTACTTC
many,TRBD1,TRBJ1-4,TRBV5-1,CASSLGQGDKKLFF,TGCGCCAGCAGCTTGGGACAGGGCGACAAAAAACTGTTTTTT
medium-sized,NA,TRBJ2-5,TRBV7-9,CASSFDIGETQYF,TGTGCCAGCAGCTTCGACATAGGAGAGACCCAGTACTTC
many,TRBD2,TRBJ2-1,TRBV7-3,CASSPGAGGFTDEQFF,TGTGCCAGCAGCCCTGGGGCGGGAGGATTCACCGATGAGCAGTTCTTC
many,NA,TRBJ1-1,TRBV27,CASRLFYMNTEAFF,TGTGCCAGCAGGTTGTTCTACATGAACACTGAAGCTTTCTTT
few,NA,TRBJ1-2,TRBV7-2,CASSLGGRVAGYGYTF,TGTGCCAGCAGCTTAGGGGGGCGGGTGGCGGGCTATGGCTACACCTTC
many,TRBD2,TRBJ2-3,TRBV18,CASSPNRGGADTQYF,TGTGCCAGCTCACCAAATCGCGGGGGGGCCGATACGCAGTATTTT